Shown below are 18 T cell receptor beta chains from a single sample sequenced in a study of T cells after yellow fever vaccination. Each CDR3 protein gets one entry after TCRdb re-called the 5' RACE reads with MiXCR. The data contain hundreds of thousands of distinct CDR3 sequences, 8.7% of them singletons. Source: PBMCs, taken on the day of the first yellow fever vaccination. These receptors were obtained from a man between 18 and 35 years old who received the YFV17D yellow fever vaccine.

This sequence joins TRBV19 and TRBJ2-1, with D possibly TRBD2 on 5 matching bases. V was shortened by 3 bases and J by 7 bases, with 10 bases between the two germline ends. CDR1 and CDR2 from the germline V gene are LNHDA and SQIVND (reference sequence). The CDR3 consists of 13 residues. The chain's CDR3 is CASSIGSGNEQFF. CDR3 DNA: TGTGCCAGTAGTATCGGTTCGGGGAATGAGCAGTTCTTC. The full variable domain, rest sourced from reference TRBV19 and TRBJ2-1, is DGGITQSPKYLFRKEGQNVTLSCEQNLNHDAMYWYRQDPGQGLRLIYYSQIVNDFQKGDIAEGYSVSREKKESFPLTVTSAQKNPTAFYLCASSIGSGNEQFFGPGTRLTVL.

The sample holds a few counts of this clonotype. The chain has TRBV10-3 and TRBJ2-1, with a possible D match to TRBD2 (6 bases). V was clipped by 8 bases and J by 7 bases, with 21 bases between them. This CDR3 region has 15 residues. Germline CDR1 is ENHRY and CDR2 is SYGVKD. This chain's CDR3 is CAIGGTPSIQNEQFF. CDR3 nucleotides: TGTGCCATCGGAGGGACTCCAAGTATCCAGAATGAGCAGTTCTTC.

The V gene is TRBV28, the J gene TRBJ2-7; D gene ambiguous. Germline values: CDR1 MDHEN, CDR2 SYDVKM. Trimming left V 5 bases short and J 3 bases short, with 11 bases between. This CDR3 has 13 residues. CDR3 residues: CASSDRQNYEQYV. CDR3 DNA sequence: TGTGCCAGCAGTGACCGGCAGAACTACGAGCAGTACGTC.

Ten or more counts support this clonotype. V usage is TRBV11-2 and J usage is TRBJ2-5; 11 nucleotides agree with TRBD1. V shed 5 bases, J shed 3 bases, and the junction held 17 bases outside the gene matches. The CDR3 loop spans 19 amino acids. Germline lookup yields CDR1 SGHAT and CDR2 FQNNGV. Here the CDR3 reads CASSRPRTGQGAWEETQYF. CDR3 sequence (DNA): TGTGCCAGCAGCCGCCCAAGAACCGGACAGGGGGCTTGGGAAGAGACCCAGTACTTC.

This clonotype was seen ten or more times. The rearrangement joins TRBV6-2 or TRBV6-3 to TRBJ2-7, with D unclear. CDR1 is MNHEY, CDR2 SVGEGT, per germline. Trimming cost V 2 bases and J 5 bases, with 13 bases left between them. The CDR3 totals 14 residues. Here the CDR3 reads CASSYRVLRDEQYF. CDR3 coding DNA: TGTGCCAGCAGTTACCGGGTGTTACGCGACGAGCAGTACTTC.

This clonotype was counted at least ten times. The CDR3, as DNA: TGTGCCAGCAGCCGGGACAGGGGAGGTACTGAAGCTTTCTTT. Protein product: CASSRDRGGTEAFF. The rearrangement links TRBV7-2 to TRBJ1-1; 10 bases fit TRBD1. From germline, CDR1 is SGHTA and CDR2 FQGNSA. The CDR3 is 14 amino acids. Germline trimming cut 5 bases from V and 5 bases from J; bases unmatched to any gene: 5.

This clonotype was found a few times. This chain uses TRBV7-3 with TRBJ2-1, with D tentatively TRBD2 (6 bases). Germline V gene sequence: CDR1 SGHTA, CDR2 FQGTGA. Deletions cut 2 bases from V and 6 bases from J, with 11 bases between. The CDR3 runs 14 residues. CDR3: CASSLAGSPNEQFF. Here the CDR3 DNA reads TGTGCCAGCAGCTTAGCGGGGAGTCCCAATGAGCAGTTCTTC.

This clonotype appeared many times. This chain uses TRBV6-2 or TRBV6-3 with TRBJ1-5; D might be TRBD1 (5 bases). Germline CDR1 and CDR2: MNHEY and SVGEGT. The CDR3 has 15 amino acids. V was trimmed by 5 bases and J by 11 bases, leaving 22 bases between them. DNA for the CDR3: TGTGCCAGCAGTCCCCACGAGGGACGAGCGGGGTCCCAGCATTTT. Translation gives CASSPHEGRAGSQHF.

This rearrangement joins TRBV6-2 or TRBV6-3 to TRBJ1-5, with unresolved D. Germline lookup yields CDR1 MNHEY and CDR2 SVGEGT. The CDR3 has 14 residues. Trimming took off 10 bases at V and 4 bases at J, with 17 bases between the two ends. CDR3 loop: CATTVGYRNQPQHF. The CDR3 bases are TGTGCCACCACGGTAGGGTATCGGAATCAGCCCCAGCATTTT.

About this clonotype: A junction boundary mismatches the germline segment, possibly from a read error. The V and J genes are TRBV7-2 and TRBJ2-3, with TRBD2 identical over 7 bases. The CDR3 is 15 residues long. Germline V CDR1 and CDR2: SGHTA, FQGNSA. The CDR3 DNA sequence: TGTGCCGGCAGCTTATTCCGGGGGGGCACAGATACGCAGTATTTT. Translating gives CAGSLFRGGTDTQYF.

This clonotype was counted ten times or more. Relative to the germline gene, one junction end is altered; a read error may explain this. V is TRBV5-1 and J is TRBJ2-3, with D perhaps being TRBD1 or TRBD2 (5 bases each). Germline V CDR1 and CDR2: SGHRS, YFSETQ. This CDR3 is built from 14 residues. In DNA form, the CDR3 reads TGTGCCAGCAGCTTGGGACGCAGCACAGATACGCAGTATTTT. It translates to CASSLGRSTDTQYF.

This clonotype came up a few times. The chain employs TRBV11-2 and TRBJ2-3; D may be TRBD1 or TRBD2 (6 bases each). CDR1 is SGHAT and CDR2 is FQNNGV in the germline V gene. Trimming took off 6 bases at V and 5 bases at J, with 15 bases between the two ends. The CDR3 consists of 14 residues. CDR3 DNA sequence: TGTGCCAGCAGTTCCCGGGGGCAGGGAGATACGCAGTATTTT. Its translation is CASSSRGQGDTQYF. Using reference TRBV11-2 and TRBJ2-3 for the parts outside the CDR3, the full variable domain is EAGVAQSPRYKIIEKRQSVAFWCNPISGHATLYWYQQILGQGPKLLIQFQNNGVVDDSQLPKDRFSAERLKGVDSTLKIQPAKLEDSAVYLCASSSRGQGDTQYFGPGTRLTVL.

The chain employs TRBV19 and TRBJ2-2, with D perhaps matching TRBD1 (5 bases). V was trimmed by 4 bases and J by 0 bases, leaving 9 bases between them. Looked up from germline, CDR1 is LNHDA and CDR2 is SQIVND (reference sequence). The CDR3 contains 15 residues. CDR3 region: CASSRQSANTGELFF. The CDR3 bases are TGTGCCAGTAGTAGACAGAGCGCGAACACCGGGGAGCTGTTTTTT.

This chain links TRBV7-9 with TRBJ1-1; no clear D gene. The germline V gene encodes CDR1 SEHNR and CDR2 FQNEAQ (reference sequence). With 6 bases removed from V and 6 bases from J, the gap between germline ends came to 14 bases. The CDR3 consists of 13 residues. The CDR3 is CASRPMGTAEAFF. CDR3 DNA: TGTGCCAGCAGACCGATGGGTACTGCTGAAGCTTTCTTT.

This chain connects TRBV10-2 to TRBJ1-5, with 7 nucleotides matching TRBD1. The trim removed 10 bases at V and 2 bases at J, leaving 11 bases unmatched. The V gene's germline CDR1 is WSHSY and CDR2 SAAADI. The CDR3 loop spans 15 amino acids. CDR3 region: CATHETGYGNQPQHF. CDR3 nucleotide sequence: TGCGCCACCCATGAGACAGGGTATGGCAATCAGCCCCAGCATTTT.

This clonotype was observed a handful of times. V is TRBV18 and J is TRBJ2-7; 8 bases fit TRBD2. The germline gives CDR1 KGHSH, CDR2 LQKENI. The CDR3 totals 14 residues. V lost 3 bases and J lost 6; bases outside the gene matches: 7. The CDR3 spells CASSPAGLVSEQYF. CDR3 nucleotide sequence: TGTGCCAGCTCACCGGCGGGACTAGTTAGCGAGCAGTACTTC.

This clonotype was seen a handful of times. The V and J genes are TRBV7-9 and TRBJ2-1; 9 positions match TRBD2. CDR1 and CDR2 from the germline V gene are SEHNR and FQNEAQ (reference sequence). Trimming took 1 base from V and 6 from J; bases not matched to a gene: 10. This CDR3 has 17 residues. The CDR3 region has the DNA TGTGCCAGCAGCTTAGAGAGGTACCTAGCGGGGCTCAATGAGCAGTTCTTC. This translates into CASSLERYLAGLNEQFF.

The chain carries TRBV7-6 and TRBJ1-2; 10 nucleotides align to TRBD1. With V trimmed by 5 bases and J by 8 bases, 5 bases remained unmatched. Germline loops: CDR1 SGHVS, CDR2 FNYEAQ. The CDR3 runs 13 residues. The CDR3: CASSTGQGGGYTF. The CDR3 DNA reads TGTGCCAGCAGCACCGGACAGGGGGGAGGCTACACCTTC.